This is a list of T cell receptor beta chains from one sample in a study of blood T cells in healthy people across ages. TCRdb redid the calling of the 5' RACE reads with MiXCR, one entry per CDR3 protein. The repertoire holds 700,000 or so distinct CDR3 sequences, less than 45% seen once, with 30% in the top ten. Material: blood. The source of these receptors is an elderly man in good health. The CDR3 runs from the conserved cysteine through the conserved F or W. Fields, in order: D gene, clone size, J gene, V gene, CDR3 DNA, CDR3 protein. The D gene is left open where the match is weak. Only some rows state a clone size, as once, few, many or a class for expanded clones.

>.|.|TRBJ2-5|TRBV30
TGTGCCGGGGTAGCGGACGAGACCCAGTACTTC
CAGVADETQYF
>.|few|TRBJ1-1|TRBV20-1
TGCAGTGTGGCTGATGGGGGTGAGAACACTGAAGCTTTCTTT
CSVADGGENTEAFF
>TRBD1|.|TRBJ1-1|TRBV4-1
TGCGCCAGCAGCCAAACCCTGGGACAGGGGGACCCTGAAGCTTTCTTT
CASSQTLGQGDPEAFF
>.|.|TRBJ2-1|TRBV9
TGTGCCAGCAGCGCGCCGGGACTCGCCTACAATGAGCAGTTCTTC
CASSAPGLAYNEQFF
>.|many|TRBJ2-7|TRBV4-2
TGTGCCAGCAGCCAAGAAGCCAGCGGGACAAACTACGAGCAGTACTTC
CASSQEASGTNYEQYF
>TRBD1|many|TRBJ1-2|TRBV29-1
TGCAGCGTTGATCCGACAGGGGGCTACTATGGCTACACCTTC
CSVDPTGGYYGYTF
>.|many|TRBJ1-2|TRBV4-2
TGTGCCAGCAGCCGAGACAGGCAGTATGGCTACACCTTC
CASSRDRQYGYTF
>.|.|TRBJ2-5|TRBV4-3
TGCGCCAGCAGCCAAGATAAAGGCCCTAGGGATGAGCAGTACTTC
CASSQDKGPRDEQYF
>.|.|TRBJ2-7|TRBV19
TGTGCCAGTAACCCTGGATCTGGACCCGAGTACGAGCAGTACTTC
CASNPGSGPEYEQYF
>.|.|TRBJ1-5|TRBV7-2
TGTGCCAGCAGCTTAGGGCAGACCTATAGCAATCAGCCCCAGCATTTT
CASSLGQTYSNQPQHF
>.|.|TRBJ2-7|TRBV18
TGTGCCAGCTCACCGCGAGCGGATTCCTACAATGAGCAGTACTTC
CASSPRADSYNEQYF
>.|.|TRBJ2-3|TRBV5-1
TGCGCCAGCTCGCAAACAGGCCGCACAGATACGCAGTATTTT
CASSQTGRTDTQYF
>.|once|TRBJ2-3|TRBV6-1
TGTGCCAGCAGCCCATCCCTTGGTGGGGGGGGCGCGACAGATACGCAGTATTTT
CASSPSLGGGGATDTQYF
>.|few|TRBJ1-1|TRBV13
TGTGCCAGCAGCTTTAGGGGGATGAACACTGAAGCTTTCTTT
CASSFRGMNTEAFF
>TRBD1|few|TRBJ1-1|TRBV10-3
TGTGCCATCAGGGCGGGGACAGGGTCGATTTCTGAAGCTTTCTTT
CAIRAGTGSISEAFF
>TRBD2|few|TRBJ2-7|TRBV7-2
TGTGCCAGCAGCTTAAGGGCTAGCGGCCCCTACGAGCAGTACTTC
CASSLRASGPYEQYF
>TRBD1|.|TRBJ1-1|TRBV3-1
TGTGCCAGCAGCCCCATGGCAGGGGGAAACACTGAAGCTTTCTTT
CASSPMAGGNTEAFF
>TRBD2|many|TRBJ2-1|TRBV12-3/TRBV12-4
TGTGCCAGCAGTCTAGCGGAAAATACCCGGCAGTTCTTC
CASSLAENTRQFF
>.|many|TRBJ2-7|TRBV18
TGTGCCAGCTCACCCTCGACAGCGGGCAGGCGCGAGCAGTACTTC
CASSPSTAGRREQYF
>TRBD2|.|TRBJ2-1|TRBV29-1
TGCAGCGTTGAAGGGATAAGACTAGCGGGCTGGGATGAGCAGTTCTTC
CSVEGIRLAGWDEQFF
>.|few|TRBJ1-2|TRBV27
TGTGCCAGCAGTTTAGGCTCCAGGGAGCCTTCTGGCTACACCTTC
CASSLGSREPSGYTF
>TRBD1|.|TRBJ1-5|TRBV7-9
TGTGCCAGCAGCCCAACAGGGGCTGCCAATCAGCCCCAGCATTTT
CASSPTGAANQPQHF
>.|.|TRBJ1-3|TRBV20-1
TGCAGTGCCAGTCCTGAGAGCTCTGGAAACACCATATATTTT
CSASPESSGNTIYF
>TRBD1|.|TRBJ2-7|TRBV6-2/TRBV6-3
TGTGCCAGCAGAGATCACGACAGGGGTTGGTACGAGCAGTACTTC
CASRDHDRGWYEQYF
>.|.|TRBJ1-1|TRBV29-1
TGCAGCGTTTCGGAGGGCAGGTTAAGTGAAGCTTTCTTT
CSVSEGRLSEAFF
>.|.|TRBJ2-7|TRBV12-3/TRBV12-4
TGTGCCAGCAGTTTAGGGACAGAGACCTACGAGCAGTACTTC
CASSLGTETYEQYF
>.|.|TRBJ1-2|TRBV4-2
TGTGCCAGCAGCCCAGATCCGACAGAACTCTATGGCTACACCTTC
CASSPDPTELYGYTF
>.|.|TRBJ2-5|TRBV6-2/TRBV6-3
TGTGCCAGCAGTTACTCGGTAGCCAGTTCTGAGACCCGGTACTTC
CASSYSVASSETRYF
>.|many|TRBJ2-1|TRBV4-2
TGTGCCAGCAGCCCCCGTGAATTCTCCTACAATGAGCAGTTCTTC
CASSPREFSYNEQFF
>TRBD1|.|TRBJ2-5|TRBV11-2
TGTGCCAGCAGCCTTTACACAGGGGGAGAGACCCAGTACTTC
CASSLYTGGETQYF
>TRBD2|.|TRBJ2-1|TRBV27
TGTGTCAGCAGTAAGGCAGCGGGGGGGTACAATGAGCAGTTCTTC
CVSSKAAGGYNEQFF
>TRBD1|.|TRBJ1-1|TRBV10-3
TGTGCCATCAGTGCAGGGGGGGGTCGAGCTTTCTTT
CAISAGGGRAFF
>TRBD2|few|TRBJ2-3|TRBV11-1
TGTGCCAGCAGCTTAGGGCGGGAGTATACGCAGTATTTT
CASSLGREYTQYF
>TRBD1|.|TRBJ1-4|TRBV7-2
TGTGCCAGCAGCTTAGGCGGACAGGGGATTAATGAAAAACTGTTTTTT
CASSLGGQGINEKLFF
>.|.|TRBJ1-6|TRBV28
TGTGCCAGCAGTTTTTGGGGGGATAATTCACCCCTCCACTTT
CASSFWGDNSPLHF
>TRBD1|few|TRBJ1-1|TRBV30
TGTGCCTGGAGTGGGGACAGGGGAAGAACAAACACTGAAGCTTTCTTT
CAWSGDRGRTNTEAFF
>.|few|TRBJ2-1|TRBV7-6
TGTGCCAGCTCGAGGGACTTGTACAATGAGCAGTTCTTC
CASSRDLYNEQFF
>.|once|TRBJ2-3|TRBV10-3
TGTGCCATCAGGGAAGAACTAGGGGGAGATACGCAGTATTTT
CAIREELGGDTQYF
>.|.|TRBJ1-5|TRBV6-2/TRBV6-3
TGTGCCAGCAGCCCGACCGGCCCGAGGAGCAATCAGCCCCAGCATTTT
CASSPTGPRSNQPQHF
>TRBD1|few|TRBJ1-1|TRBV6-2/TRBV6-3
TGTGCCAGCAGGGGCCTGACAGGGTATGTGATGAACACTGAAGCTTTCTTT
CASRGLTGYVMNTEAFF
>.|.|TRBJ1-5|TRBV4-2
TGTGCCAGCAGCCAAGATGGGCAGGGAGGGTTGAGGCCCCAGCATTTT
CASSQDGQGGLRPQHF
>TRBD1|.|TRBJ2-2|TRBV7-2
TGTGCCAGCAGAAGACCGGGACAGGAGAACACCGGGGAGCTGTTTTTT
CASRRPGQENTGELFF
>.|.|TRBJ2-1|TRBV24-1
TGTGCCACCAGTGATCCGACTTACAATGAGCAGTTCTTC
CATSDPTYNEQFF
>.|.|TRBJ1-6|TRBV7-9
TGTGCCAGCATTGATTGGGACAACGGAATTTCACCCCTCCACTTT
CASIDWDNGISPLHF
>TRBD1|.|TRBJ1-1|TRBV7-8
TGTGCCAGCAGCTCGCCGGGACAGGGGCCCAACACTGAAGCTTTCTTT
CASSSPGQGPNTEAFF
>.|.|TRBJ2-2|TRBV4-3
TGCGCCAGCAGCCAAGACGTAATCGGGGAGCTGTTTTTT
CASSQDVIGELFF
>TRBD1|few|TRBJ2-1|TRBV6-2/TRBV6-3
TGTGCCAGCAGTACTCACGCTCGGACAGGCCTTGACAATGAGCAGTTCTTC
CASSTHARTGLDNEQFF
>.|many|TRBJ2-6|TRBV20-1
TGCAGCGCTGATATTCATTCTGGGGCCAACGTCCTGACTTTC
CSADIHSGANVLTF
>.|.|TRBJ1-1|TRBV4-3
TGCGCCAGCAGCCAAGATCGTATGGGGTCGAGCACTGAAGCTTTCTTT
CASSQDRMGSSTEAFF
>.|.|TRBJ2-7|TRBV30
TGTGCCTGGAGTGTAGGTCAGCAGGCCCACGAGCAGTACTTC
CAWSVGQQAHEQYF
>TRBD1|.|TRBJ1-5|TRBV12-3/TRBV12-4
TGTGCCAGCAGTTTAGCCGTGGGGACAGATTATAGCAATCAGCCCCAGCATTTT
CASSLAVGTDYSNQPQHF